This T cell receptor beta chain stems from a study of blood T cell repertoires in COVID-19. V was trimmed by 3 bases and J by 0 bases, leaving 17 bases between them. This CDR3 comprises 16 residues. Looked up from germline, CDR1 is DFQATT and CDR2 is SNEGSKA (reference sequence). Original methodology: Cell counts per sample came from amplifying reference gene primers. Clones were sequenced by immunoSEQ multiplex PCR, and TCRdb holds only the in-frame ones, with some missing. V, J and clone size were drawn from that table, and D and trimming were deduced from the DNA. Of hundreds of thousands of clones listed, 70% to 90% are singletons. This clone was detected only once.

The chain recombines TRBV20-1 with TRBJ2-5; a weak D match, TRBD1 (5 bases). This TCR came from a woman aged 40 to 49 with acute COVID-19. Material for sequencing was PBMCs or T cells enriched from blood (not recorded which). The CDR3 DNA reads TGCAGTGCTAGTCAGATTTATAGCAGGGACCAAGAGACCCAGTACTTC. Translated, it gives CSASQIYSRDQETQYF.